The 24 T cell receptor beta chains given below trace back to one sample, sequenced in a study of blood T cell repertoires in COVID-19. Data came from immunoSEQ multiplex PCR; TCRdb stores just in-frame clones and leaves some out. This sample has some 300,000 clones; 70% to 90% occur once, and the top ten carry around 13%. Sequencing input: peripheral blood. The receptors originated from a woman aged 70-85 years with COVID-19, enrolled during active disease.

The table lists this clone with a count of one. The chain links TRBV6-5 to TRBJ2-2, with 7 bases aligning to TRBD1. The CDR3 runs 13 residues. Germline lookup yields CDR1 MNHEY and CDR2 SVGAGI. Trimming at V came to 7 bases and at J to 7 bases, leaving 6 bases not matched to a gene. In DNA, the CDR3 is TGTGCCAGCAACAGGGGAACGGACGGGGAGCTGTTTTTT. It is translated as CASNRGTDGELFF.

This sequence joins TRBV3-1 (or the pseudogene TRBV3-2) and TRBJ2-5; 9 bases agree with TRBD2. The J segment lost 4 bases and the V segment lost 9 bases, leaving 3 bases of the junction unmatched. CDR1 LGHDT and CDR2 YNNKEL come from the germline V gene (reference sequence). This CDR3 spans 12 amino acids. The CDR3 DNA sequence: TGTGCCAGTAAGCGGGGGGCAGAGACCCAGTACTTC. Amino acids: CASKRGAETQYF.

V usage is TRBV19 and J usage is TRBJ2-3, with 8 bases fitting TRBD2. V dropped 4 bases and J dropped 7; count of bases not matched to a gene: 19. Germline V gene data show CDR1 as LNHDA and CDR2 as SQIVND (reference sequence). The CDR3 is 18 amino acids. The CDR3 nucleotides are TGTGCCAGTAGTACCGGTGGTAGGCGGGGGGCAGCCAGGAATACGCAGTATTTT. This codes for CASSTGGRRGAARNTQYF.

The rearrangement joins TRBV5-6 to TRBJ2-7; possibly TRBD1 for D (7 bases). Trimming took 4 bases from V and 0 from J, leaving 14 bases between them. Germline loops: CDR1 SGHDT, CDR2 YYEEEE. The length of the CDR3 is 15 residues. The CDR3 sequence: CASSRGTVSSYEQYF. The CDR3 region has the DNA TGTGCCAGCAGCCGCGGGACAGTAAGCTCCTACGAGCAGTACTTC.

The CDR3 DNA sequence: TGTGCCAGCAGTTTGAACAGTAATTCACCCCTCCACTTT. Encoded protein: CASSLNSNSPLHF. This chain uses TRBV12-3 or TRBV12-4 with TRBJ1-6, with no clear D. The germline V and J ends were trimmed by 3 bases and 6 bases, with 6 bases remaining between them. The CDR3 extends over 13 amino acids.

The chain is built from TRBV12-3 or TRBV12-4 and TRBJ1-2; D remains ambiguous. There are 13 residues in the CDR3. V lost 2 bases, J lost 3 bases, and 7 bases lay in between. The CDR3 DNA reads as TGTGCCAGCAGTTTATCACTGGACTATGGCTACACCTTC. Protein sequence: CASSLSLDYGYTF.

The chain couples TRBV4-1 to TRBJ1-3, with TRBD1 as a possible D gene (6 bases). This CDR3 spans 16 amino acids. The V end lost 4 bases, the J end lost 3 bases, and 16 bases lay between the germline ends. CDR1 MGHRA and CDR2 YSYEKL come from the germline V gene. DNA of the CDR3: TGCGCCAGCAGCCCGAGTCTCCAGGGGAATGGAAACACCATATATTTT. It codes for CASSPSLQGNGNTIYF.

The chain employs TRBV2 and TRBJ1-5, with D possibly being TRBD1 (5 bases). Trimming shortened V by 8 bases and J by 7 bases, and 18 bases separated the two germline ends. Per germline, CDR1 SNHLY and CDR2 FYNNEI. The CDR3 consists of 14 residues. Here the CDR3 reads CASADSGYGQPQHF. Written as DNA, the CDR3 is TGTGCCAGCGCTGATTCAGGGTACGGCCAGCCCCAGCATTTT.

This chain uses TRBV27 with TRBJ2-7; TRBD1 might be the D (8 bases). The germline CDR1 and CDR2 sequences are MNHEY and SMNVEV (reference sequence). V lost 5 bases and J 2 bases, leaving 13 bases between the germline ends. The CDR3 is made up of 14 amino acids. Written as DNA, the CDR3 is TGTGCCAGCAGTATACAGGGGGGGGCCTACGAGCAGTACTTC. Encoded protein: CASSIQGGAYEQYF.

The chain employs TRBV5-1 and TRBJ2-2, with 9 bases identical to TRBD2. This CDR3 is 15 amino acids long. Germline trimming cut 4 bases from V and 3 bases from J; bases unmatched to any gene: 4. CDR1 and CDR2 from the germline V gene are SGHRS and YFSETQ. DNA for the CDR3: TGCGCCAGCAGCCGCGGGGGGGCGGACACCGGGGAGCTGTTTTTT. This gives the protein CASSRGGADTGELFF.

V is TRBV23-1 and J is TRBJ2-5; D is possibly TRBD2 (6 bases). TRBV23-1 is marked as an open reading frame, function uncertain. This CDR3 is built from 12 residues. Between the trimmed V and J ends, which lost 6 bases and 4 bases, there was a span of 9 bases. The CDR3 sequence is CASREGGETQYF. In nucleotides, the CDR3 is TGCGCCAGCAGGGAGGGCGGAGAGACCCAGTACTTC.

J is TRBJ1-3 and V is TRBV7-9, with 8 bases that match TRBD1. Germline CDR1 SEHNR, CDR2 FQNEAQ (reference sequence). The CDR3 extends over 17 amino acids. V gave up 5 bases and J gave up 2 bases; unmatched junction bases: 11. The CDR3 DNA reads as TGTGCCAGCAGCCCAAATCCCTCGGACAGGGCTGGAAACACCATATATTTT. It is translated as CASSPNPSDRAGNTIYF.

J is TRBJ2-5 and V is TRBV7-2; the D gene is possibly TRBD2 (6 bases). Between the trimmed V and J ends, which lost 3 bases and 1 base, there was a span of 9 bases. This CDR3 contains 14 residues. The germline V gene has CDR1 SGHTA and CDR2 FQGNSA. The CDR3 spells CASSFGSGQETQYF. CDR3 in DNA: TGTGCCAGCAGCTTCGGGAGCGGCCAAGAGACCCAGTACTTC.

The CDR3, as DNA: TGTGCCAGCAGCCGAATGGGGACAGGGCGCACCGGGGAGCTGTTTTTT. It is translated as CASSRMGTGRTGELFF. This chain uses TRBV7-9 with TRBJ2-2, with 9 positions matching TRBD1. This CDR3 region has 16 residues. Germline lookup yields CDR1 SEHNR and CDR2 FQNEAQ (reference sequence). J gave up 4 bases and V 5 bases, and 8 bases lay outside the gene matches. Full variable domain (rest looked up from reference TRBV7-9 and TRBJ2-2): DTGVSQNPRHKITKRGQNVTFRCDPISEHNRLYWYRQTLGQGPEFLTYFQNEAQLEKSRLLSDRFSAERPKGSFSTLEIQRTEQGDSAMYLCASSRMGTGRTGELFFGEGSRLTVL.

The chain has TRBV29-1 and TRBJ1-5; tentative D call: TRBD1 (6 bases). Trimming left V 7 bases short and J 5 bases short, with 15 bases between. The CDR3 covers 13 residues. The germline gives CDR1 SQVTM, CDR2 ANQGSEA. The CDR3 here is CSALGQWDQPQHF. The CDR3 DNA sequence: TGCAGCGCCCTGGGACAATGGGATCAGCCCCAGCATTTT. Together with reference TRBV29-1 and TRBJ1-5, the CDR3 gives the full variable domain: SAVISQKPSRDICQRGTSLTIQCQVDSQVTMMFWYRQQPGQSLTLIATANQGSEATYESGFVIDKFPISRPNLTFSTLTVSNMSPEDSSIYLCSALGQWDQPQHFGDGTRLSIL.

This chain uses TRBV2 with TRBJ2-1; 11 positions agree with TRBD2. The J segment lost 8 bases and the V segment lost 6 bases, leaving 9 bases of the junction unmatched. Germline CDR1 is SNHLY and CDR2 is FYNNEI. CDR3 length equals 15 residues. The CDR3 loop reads CASSLGASGGYEQFF. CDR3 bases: TGTGCCAGCAGCCTAGGCGCTAGCGGGGGGTATGAGCAGTTCTTC.

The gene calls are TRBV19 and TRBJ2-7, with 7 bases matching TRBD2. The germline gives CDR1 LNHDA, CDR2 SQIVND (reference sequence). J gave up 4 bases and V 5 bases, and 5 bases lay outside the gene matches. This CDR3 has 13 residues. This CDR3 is CASSASSGYEQYF. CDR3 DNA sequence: TGTGCCAGTAGTGCTTCTAGCGGATACGAGCAGTACTTC. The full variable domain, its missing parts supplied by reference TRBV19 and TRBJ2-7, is DGGITQSPKYLFRKEGQNVTLSCEQNLNHDAMYWYRQDPGQGLRLIYYSQIVNDFQKGDIAEGYSVSREKKESFPLTVTSAQKNPTAFYLCASSASSGYEQYFGPGTRLTVT.

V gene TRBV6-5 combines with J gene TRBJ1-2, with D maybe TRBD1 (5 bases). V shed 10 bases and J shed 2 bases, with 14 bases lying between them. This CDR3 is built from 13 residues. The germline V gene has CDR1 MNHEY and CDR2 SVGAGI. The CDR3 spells CATETASNYGYTF. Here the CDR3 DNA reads TGTGCCACCGAGACAGCTTCCAACTATGGCTACACCTTC.

The CDR3 spells CASSLDLQGATEAFF. The CDR3 DNA is TGTGCCAGCAGCTTAGACCTACAGGGGGCAACTGAAGCTTTCTTT. The V call is TRBV7-2, the J call TRBJ1-1; 9 nucleotides align to TRBD1. This CDR3 is 15 amino acids long. Germline CDR1 and CDR2: SGHTA and FQGNSA. The J segment lost 5 bases and the V segment lost 1 base, leaving 5 bases of the junction unmatched.

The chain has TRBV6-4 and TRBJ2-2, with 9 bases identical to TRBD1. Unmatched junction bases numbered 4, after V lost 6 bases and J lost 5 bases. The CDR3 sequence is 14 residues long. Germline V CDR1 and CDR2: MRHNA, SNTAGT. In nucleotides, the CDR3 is TGTGCCAGCAGACAGGGGGCAGGGACCGGGGAGCTGTTTTTT. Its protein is CASRQGAGTGELFF.

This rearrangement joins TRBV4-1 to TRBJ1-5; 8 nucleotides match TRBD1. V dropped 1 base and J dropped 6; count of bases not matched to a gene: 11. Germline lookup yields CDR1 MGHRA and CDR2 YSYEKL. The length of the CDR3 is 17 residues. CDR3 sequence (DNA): TGCGCCAGCAGCCAAGGCCCAGGGGGCGGGATTTTTCAGCCCCAGCATTTT. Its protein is CASSQGPGGGIFQPQHF.

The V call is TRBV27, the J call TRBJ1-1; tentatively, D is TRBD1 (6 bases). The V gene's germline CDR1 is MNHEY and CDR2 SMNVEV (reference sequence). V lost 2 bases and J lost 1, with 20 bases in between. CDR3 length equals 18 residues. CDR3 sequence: CASSLGAPDRWRNTEAFF. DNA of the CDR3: TGTGCCAGCAGTTTAGGGGCTCCTGACAGGTGGAGGAACACTGAAGCTTTCTTT.

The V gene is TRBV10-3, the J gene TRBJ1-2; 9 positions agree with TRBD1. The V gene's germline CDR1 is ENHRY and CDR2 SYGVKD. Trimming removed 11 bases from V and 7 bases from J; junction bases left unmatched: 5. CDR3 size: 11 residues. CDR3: CAYGTGIGYTF. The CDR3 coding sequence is TGTGCCTACGGGACAGGGATTGGCTACACCTTC.

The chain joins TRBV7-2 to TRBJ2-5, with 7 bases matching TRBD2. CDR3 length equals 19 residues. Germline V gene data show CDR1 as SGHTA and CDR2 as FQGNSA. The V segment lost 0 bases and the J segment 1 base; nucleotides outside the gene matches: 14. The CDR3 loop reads CASSLAVTGGGTPQETQYF. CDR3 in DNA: TGTGCCAGCAGCTTAGCGGTCACGGGCGGGGGTACCCCCCAAGAGACCCAGTACTTC.